This is a list of T cell receptor beta chains from one sample in a study of memory CD4+ T cells and cytomegalovirus serostatus. Profiling relied on immunoSEQ multiplex PCR, and the TCRdb table lists in-frame clones only, not all of them. The profile covers 40,000 or so clones, with around 80% appearing a single time and about 1.1% taken by the ten largest. Sequencing was carried out using memory CD4+ T cells from blood. The receptor set was obtained from an adult in good health and CMV-seronegative. The CDR3 runs from the conserved cysteine through the conserved F or W. A D gene is named only where the DNA matches it firmly. A clone size is listed for some rows: how often the clone was seen (once, few, many), or a class if it is expanded.

d_gene,abundance,j_gene,v_gene,CDR3aa,CDR3nt
TRBD2,.,TRBJ2-1,TRBV4-3,CASSQDWASGRVVAEQFF,TGCGCCAGCAGCCAAGATTGGGCTAGCGGGAGAGTAGTTGCTGAGCAGTTCTTC
TRBD1,few,TRBJ1-1,TRBV11-1,CASSLAGTGDTEAFF,TGTGCCAGCAGCTTAGCCGGGACAGGAGACACTGAAGCTTTCTTT
.,once,TRBJ1-3,TRBV7-9,CASSLSGDPGNTIYF,TGTGCCAGCAGCTTATCGGGGGACCCTGGAAACACCATATATTTT
.,.,TRBJ2-2,TRBV5-1,CASSFGTEGGELFF,TGCGCCAGCAGCTTCGGGACGGAGGGCGGGGAGCTGTTTTTT
TRBD1,.,TRBJ1-1,TRBV7-3,CASSLSGSQGGARVAFF,TGTGCCAGCAGCTTATCCGGTTCACAGGGGGGGGCCCGGGTAGCTTTCTTT
TRBD2,once,TRBJ2-2,TRBV5-1,CASSAGLAGGFGELFF,TGCGCCAGCAGCGCCGGACTAGCGGGAGGTTTCGGGGAGCTGTTTTTT
.,.,TRBJ2-7,TRBV6-1,CASRSRDEQYF,TGTGCCAGCAGGAGCCGGGACGAGCAGTACTTC
.,.,TRBJ2-5,TRBV29-1,CSATRQETQYF,TGCAGCGCTACTAGGCAAGAGACCCAGTACTTC
TRBD1,.,TRBJ1-3,TRBV19,CASSQNSLRGLGNTIYF,TGTGCCAGTAGTCAAAACTCTCTCAGGGGGCTTGGAAACACCATATATTTT
TRBD1,.,TRBJ1-1,TRBV30,CALLGGFMNTEAFF,TGTGCCTTGCTAGGGGGCTTCATGAACACTGAAGCTTTCTTT
TRBD2,.,TRBJ2-2,TRBV7-9,CASSLLAGAVGELFF,TGTGCCAGCAGCTTACTAGCGGGAGCGGTCGGGGAGCTGTTTTTT
.,.,TRBJ2-1,TRBV30,CAWSETSQTLQQFF,TGTGCCTGGAGTGAGACATCCCAGACACTCCAGCAGTTCTTC
.,.,TRBJ2-1,TRBV4-2,CASSRVGTNNNEQFF,TGTGCCAGCAGCCGTGTCGGGACAAATAACAATGAGCAGTTCTTC
.,.,TRBJ2-1,TRBV21-1,CASPGLGVWSYNEQFF,TGTGCCAGCCCGGGACTAGGGGTTTGGTCCTACAATGAGCAGTTCTTC
.,few,TRBJ2-1,TRBV11-2,CASSLEGEGDEQFF,TGTGCCAGCAGCTTGGAGGGAGAGGGCGATGAGCAGTTCTTC
TRBD2,.,TRBJ2-3,TRBV7-2,CASSLAPSGRGGGDDTQYF,TGTGCCAGCAGCTTAGCGCCTAGCGGGAGAGGGGGAGGTGATGATACGCAGTATTTT
.,.,TRBJ1-1,TRBV5-1,CASSFQEGTEAFF,TGCGCCAGCAGCTTCCAGGAGGGCACTGAAGCTTTCTTT
TRBD2,.,TRBJ2-7,TRBV27,CASSFEGLAGKQYF,TGTGCCAGCAGTTTCGAGGGACTAGCGGGGAAACAGTACTTC
.,few,TRBJ2-2,TRBV6-1,CASSDDRAGGTGELFF,TGTGCCAGCAGTGACGACAGGGCGGGGGGCACCGGGGAGCTGTTTTTT
.,few,TRBJ1-5,TRBV25-1,CASSEPGSNQPQHF,TGTGCCAGCAGTGAACCAGGTAGCAATCAGCCCCAGCATTTT
.,.,TRBJ2-1,TRBV18,CASSPVQTYNEQFF,TGTGCCAGCTCACCGGTACAAACGTACAATGAGCAGTTCTTC
TRBD1,.,TRBJ1-2,TRBV20-1,CSATGTDGYTF,TGCAGTGCTACCGGGACAGACGGCTACACCTTC
.,.,TRBJ2-3,TRBV30,CAWNRRTDTQYF,TGTGCCTGGAACAGGCGGACAGATACGCAGTATTTT
.,few,TRBJ1-1,TRBV14,CASSQEAGNTEAFF,TGTGCCAGCAGCCAAGAGGCAGGGAACACTGAAGCTTTCTTT
TRBD2,.,TRBJ2-1,TRBV18,CASSPGGSANNEQFF,TGTGCCAGCTCACCAGGCGGGAGTGCAAACAATGAGCAGTTCTTC
TRBD2,.,TRBJ2-3,TRBV11-2,CASSSLRGRRGGLNTQYF,TGTGCCAGCAGCTCCCTCCGGGGCCGGCGGGGGGGCTTAAATACGCAGTATTTT
.,.,TRBJ1-1,TRBV7-2,CASSPDSDTEAFF,TGTGCCAGCAGCCCAGACAGTGACACTGAAGCTTTCTTT
.,.,TRBJ2-5,TRBV11-2,CASTKLRLAGGETQYF,TGTGCCAGCACCAAACTCAGGTTAGCCGGCGGAGAGACCCAGTACTTC
TRBD1,.,TRBJ1-1,TRBV2,CASSRQGNTEAFF,TGTGCCAGCAGCCGACAGGGGAACACTGAAGCTTTCTTT
.,.,TRBJ1-5,TRBV21-1,CVLFNGAVDSNQPQHF,TGTGTCTTGTTTAACGGGGCAGTAGATAGCAATCAGCCCCAGCATTTT
TRBD2,.,TRBJ2-5,TRBV7-7,CASSSLGLAEETQYF,TGTGCTAGCAGCTCGCTGGGACTAGCGGAAGAGACCCAGTACTTC
.,.,TRBJ1-2,TRBV29-1,CSAQLQGWDYGYTF,TGCAGCGCTCAATTACAGGGTTGGGACTATGGCTACACCTTC
.,.,TRBJ2-5,TRBV5-5,CASSAGTKETQYF,TGTGCCAGCAGCGCCGGGACGAAAGAGACCCAGTACTTC
.,.,TRBJ1-1,TRBV7-2,CASSHANTEAFF,TGTGCCAGCAGCCACGCGAACACTGAAGCTTTCTTT
.,.,TRBJ2-3,TRBV10-3,CAIQGSGDTQYF,TGTGCCATTCAGGGTTCGGGAGATACGCAGTATTTT
.,once,TRBJ2-2,TRBV11-2,CASSSQNTGELFF,TGTGCCAGCAGCTCCCAGAACACCGGGGAGCTGTTTTTT
TRBD1,.,TRBJ1-4,TRBV15,CATSRRTGGAGEKLFF,TGTGCCACCAGCAGACGTACAGGGGGAGCAGGGGAAAAACTGTTTTTT
.,.,TRBJ2-1,TRBV12-5,CASGPSRGNEQFF,TGTGCTAGTGGTCCCTCCCGAGGCAATGAGCAGTTCTTC
.,.,TRBJ2-7,TRBV6-6,CASSRGWGAREQYF,TGTGCCAGCAGTCGGGGGTGGGGGGCGCGGGAGCAGTACTTC